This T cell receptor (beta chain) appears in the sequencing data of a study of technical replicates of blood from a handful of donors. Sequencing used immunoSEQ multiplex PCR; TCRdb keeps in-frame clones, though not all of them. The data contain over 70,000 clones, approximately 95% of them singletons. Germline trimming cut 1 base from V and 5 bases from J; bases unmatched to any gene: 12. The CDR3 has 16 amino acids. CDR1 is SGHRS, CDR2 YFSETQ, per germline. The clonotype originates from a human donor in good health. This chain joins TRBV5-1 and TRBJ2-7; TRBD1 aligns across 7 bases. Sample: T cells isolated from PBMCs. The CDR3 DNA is TGCGCCAGCAGCTTGAGTGTACGTGACAGGGTCGACGAGCAGTACTTC. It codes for CASSLSVRDRVDEQYF.